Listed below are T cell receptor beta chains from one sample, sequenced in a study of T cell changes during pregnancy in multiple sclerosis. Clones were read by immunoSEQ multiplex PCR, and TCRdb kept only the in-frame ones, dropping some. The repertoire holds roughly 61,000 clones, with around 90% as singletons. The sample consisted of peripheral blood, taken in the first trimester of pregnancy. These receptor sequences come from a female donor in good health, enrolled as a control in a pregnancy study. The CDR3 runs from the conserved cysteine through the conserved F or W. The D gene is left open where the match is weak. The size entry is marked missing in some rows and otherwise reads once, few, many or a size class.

CASSLDRVYGEQYF	TGTGCCAGCAGCTTGGACAGGGTCTACGGCGAGCAGTACTTC	TRBV5-6	-	TRBJ2-7	14	-
CASSSRQGAIYSNQPQHF	TGTGCCAGCAGTTCCCGACAGGGGGCAATTTATAGCAATCAGCCCCAGCATTTT	TRBV27	-	TRBJ1-5	18	TRBD1
CASSPAGRENEQYF	TGTGCCAGCTCACCTGCTGGCAGGGAAAACGAGCAGTACTTC	TRBV18	-	TRBJ2-7	14	-
CASRKTGGYTEAFF	TGTGCCAGCAGGAAGACAGGGGGCTACACTGAAGCTTTCTTT	TRBV13	-	TRBJ1-1	14	TRBD1
CASSYGQGINEQYF	TGTGCCAGCAGTTACGGACAGGGTATAAACGAGCAGTACTTC	TRBV2	once	TRBJ2-7	14	TRBD1
CASSLTGAHGWTQYF	TGTGCCAGCAGCTTAACAGGGGCCCACGGGTGGACCCAGTACTTC	TRBV5-4	-	TRBJ2-5	15	TRBD1
CASSLAGRTGVAYEQYF	TGCGCCAGCAGCTTGGCGGGTAGAACAGGGGTAGCCTACGAGCAGTACTTC	TRBV5-1	once	TRBJ2-7	17	TRBD1
CASSSLRGSTDTQYF	TGTGCCAGCAGCTCTCTTAGGGGGAGCACAGATACGCAGTATTTT	TRBV7-2	-	TRBJ2-3	15	-
CSVEDLNYEQYF	TGCAGCGTTGAAGATTTAAACTACGAGCAGTACTTC	TRBV29-1	-	TRBJ2-7	12	-
CAIRGAGTGGADTF	TGTGCCATCAGGGGGGCCGGGACAGGGGGCGCAGACACCTTC	TRBV10-3	-	TRBJ1-2	14	TRBD1
CAWNRGQGSYGYTF	TGTGCCTGGAACCGGGGACAGGGTTCATATGGCTACACCTTC	TRBV30	-	TRBJ1-2	14	TRBD1
CASSRDRKLEAFF	TGTGCCAGCAGCCGGGACAGAAAACTTGAAGCTTTCTTT	TRBV5-6	-	TRBJ1-1	13	TRBD1
CASSLGRAGSGNTIYF	TGTGCCAGCAGCTTAGGCAGGGCCGGATCTGGAAACACCATATATTTT	TRBV11-3	-	TRBJ1-3	16	-
CASRGGANTGELFF	TGTGCCAGCAGAGGCGGGGCGAACACCGGGGAGCTGTTTTTT	TRBV6-5	-	TRBJ2-2	14	-
CASRPETGLDTQYF	TGTGCCAGTAGGCCTGAGACAGGTTTGGATACGCAGTATTTT	TRBV19	-	TRBJ2-3	14	-
CASSARGEKLFF	TGTGCCAGCAGTGCCCGGGGGGAAAAACTGTTTTTT	TRBV25-1	-	TRBJ1-4	12	-
CASSQNPTGDNQPQHF	TGTGCCAGCAGCCAGAACCCCACAGGGGATAATCAGCCCCAGCATTTT	TRBV4-2	-	TRBJ1-5	16	TRBD1
CASSVPSDSLNQPQHF	TGTGCCAGCAGTGTCCCCTCCGACAGCCTCAATCAGCCCCAGCATTTT	TRBV6-1	once	TRBJ1-5	16	-
CASRDNPPDTQYF	TGTGCCAGCCGGGATAATCCCCCAGATACGCAGTATTTT	TRBV2	-	TRBJ2-3	13	-
CASSARGLGGNTIYF	TGTGCCAGCAGCGCACGGGGATTAGGTGGAAACACCATATATTTT	TRBV7-8	-	TRBJ1-3	15	-
CASSIAANSGNTIYF	TGTGCCAGTAGTATCGCCGCGAACTCTGGAAACACCATATATTTT	TRBV19	once	TRBJ1-3	15	-
CAWSVQGSYNSPLHF	TGTGCCTGGAGTGTACAGGGGTCCTATAATTCACCCCTCCACTTT	TRBV30	-	TRBJ1-6	15	TRBD1
CASSIANSDTGELFF	TGTGCCAGTAGTATAGCTAACTCGGACACCGGGGAGCTGTTTTTT	TRBV19	-	TRBJ2-2	15	-
CASSEQFQYEQYF	TGTGCCAGTAGTGAACAGTTTCAGTACGAGCAGTACTTC	TRBV19	-	TRBJ2-7	13	-
CASSLAGGGSYEQYF	TGTGCCAGCAGCTTAGCTGGTGGCGGCTCCTACGAGCAGTACTTC	TRBV7-8	-	TRBJ2-7	15	-
CASMGGGNTEAFF	TGTGCCAGCATGGGAGGGGGGAACACTGAAGCTTTCTTT	TRBV6-1	-	TRBJ1-1	13	-
CASSFGTGALYQHF	TGTGCCAGCAGCTTCGGGACAGGAGCCCTTTACCAGCATTTT	TRBV13	-	TRBJ1-5	14	TRBD1
CASSYAGGGGEKLFF	TGTGCCAGCAGTTACGCGGGGGGAGGGGGAGAAAAACTGTTTTTT	TRBV6-5	-	TRBJ1-4	15	-